The rows below give T cell receptor beta chains drawn from one sample of a study of response to subunit inactivated influenza vaccine. A single record per CDR3 protein comes from TCRdb applying MiXCR to the RT-PCR reads. Of 150,000 to 200,000 distinct CDR3 sequences in the sample, approximately 12% are singletons; the top ten hold about 31%. The same sample was also used in a study of T cells expressing NK-cell markers.

This sample comprised CD8+ T cells sorted from PBMCs, obtained about 12 days after vaccination. Receptors were obtained from a man aged 45-60 years who received an inactivated influenza vaccine. The CDR3 runs from the conserved cysteine through the conserved F or W. The D gene is left open where the match is weak. Some rows have no size entry. The others give once, few or many, or a class for an expanded clone.

v_gene,d_gene,abundance,j_gene,CDR3aa,CDR3nt
TRBV28,NA,few,TRBJ2-3,CASSPDSGRTDTQYF,TGTGCCAGCAGTCCGGACAGCGGGCGCACAGATACGCAGTATTTT
TRBV7-6,NA,NA,TRBJ1-1,CASSQEAGNAEAFF,TGTGCCAGCAGCCAAGAGGCGGGCAACGCTGAAGCTTTCTTT
TRBV9,NA,NA,TRBJ2-7,CASSVVGSGGDEQYF,TGTGCCAGCAGCGTAGTAGGGTCAGGTGGGGACGAGCAGTACTTC
TRBV6-5,NA,NA,TRBJ2-7,CASSYLGRHENEQYF,TGTGCCAGCAGTTATCTAGGGCGGCACGAGAACGAGCAGTACTTC
TRBV29-1,TRBD1,few,TRBJ2-1,CSVVAGTVYEQFF,TGCAGCGTTGTGGCCGGGACAGTATATGAGCAGTTCTTC
TRBV20-1,NA,few,TRBJ2-7,CSARDGRGRTYEQYF,TGCAGTGCTAGAGATGGGCGGGGACGGACCTACGAGCAGTACTTC
TRBV27,NA,NA,TRBJ2-7,CASSLLASDYEQYF,TGTGCCAGCAGTTTGTTGGCTAGCGATTACGAGCAGTACTTC
TRBV7-9,TRBD1,many,TRBJ1-6,CASSSTGDRSNSPLHF,TGTGCCAGCAGCTCCACAGGGGACAGATCTAATTCACCCCTCCACTTT
TRBV29-1,TRBD1,many,TRBJ2-7,CSVGQKYEQYF,TGCAGCGTGGGACAGAAATACGAGCAGTACTTC
TRBV9,NA,few,TRBJ2-1,CASSPPDRGLNEQFF,TGTGCCAGCAGCCCCCCGGACAGAGGCCTCAATGAGCAGTTCTTC
TRBV12-3/TRBV12-4,NA,many,TRBJ1-5,CASSLGGDQPQHF,TGTGCCAGCAGTTTGGGGGGAGATCAGCCCCAGCATTTT
TRBV5-1,TRBD2,NA,TRBJ2-7,CASSLGAGVHEQYF,TGCGCCAGCAGCTTAGGAGCGGGAGTCCACGAGCAGTACTTC
TRBV28,NA,NA,TRBJ1-1,CASSLVGRRGYDEAFF,TGTGCCAGCAGTTTAGTAGGTCGTAGGGGGTATGATGAAGCTTTCTTT
TRBV4-2,NA,many,TRBJ2-7,CASSHTGPFYEQYF,TGTGCCAGCAGCCACACAGGACCGTTCTACGAGCAGTACTTC
TRBV9,TRBD1,NA,TRBJ2-7,CASSSPGQGYEQYF,TGTGCCAGCAGCTCTCCGGGACAGGGATACGAGCAGTACTTC
TRBV7-6,TRBD2,few,TRBJ2-7,CASSLGTSAYEQYF,TGTGCCAGCAGCTTAGGGACTAGCGCCTACGAGCAGTACTTC
TRBV7-8,NA,many,TRBJ2-7,CASSLGHSEQYF,TGTGCCAGCAGCTTAGGGCATAGCGAGCAGTACTTC
TRBV9,NA,few,TRBJ1-2,CASSVGTARNQGYTF,TGTGCCAGCAGCGTAGGAACAGCACGGAACCAAGGCTACACCTTC
TRBV7-8,NA,NA,TRBJ1-1,CASSSGTVNTEAFF,TGTGCCAGCAGCTCCGGGACGGTGAACACTGAAGCTTTCTTT
TRBV2,TRBD1,NA,TRBJ2-1,CASRDPAGGASYNEQFF,TGTGCCAGCAGGGACCCCGCAGGGGGCGCGAGTTACAATGAGCAGTTCTTC
TRBV2,TRBD2,NA,TRBJ2-2,CASMGPGGSGRSGTGELFF,TGTGCCAGCATGGGACCGGGTGGTAGCGGGAGATCGGGAACCGGGGAGCTGTTTTTT
TRBV6-1,TRBD1,few,TRBJ2-1,CASSVVATGNEQFF,TGTGCCAGCAGTGTAGTGGCGACAGGGAATGAGCAGTTCTTC
TRBV12-3/TRBV12-4,NA,few,TRBJ2-1,CASGSMYNEQFF,TGTGCCAGCGGATCGATGTACAATGAGCAGTTCTTC
TRBV7-9,NA,many,TRBJ1-1,CASSLDRFEAFF,TGTGCCAGCAGCTTAGATAGGTTCGAAGCTTTCTTT
TRBV7-8,TRBD2,NA,TRBJ2-1,CASSLAAGGPNEQFF,TGTGCCAGCAGCTTAGCCGCGGGAGGGCCTAATGAGCAGTTCTTC
TRBV24-1,TRBD1,few,TRBJ2-7,CATSAPARDRGSYEQYF,TGTGCCACCAGTGCCCCAGCCCGGGACAGGGGGAGCTACGAGCAGTACTTC
TRBV7-6,NA,few,TRBJ2-7,CASSEGVFYEQYF,TGTGCCAGCAGCGAAGGGGTATTCTACGAGCAGTACTTC
TRBV20-1,NA,NA,TRBJ1-1,CSASWGGTEAFF,TGCAGTGCTAGTTGGGGGGGCACTGAAGCTTTCTTT
TRBV25-1,NA,NA,TRBJ2-5,CASSGGEETQYF,TGTGCCAGCAGTGGGGGGGAAGAGACCCAGTACTTC
TRBV28,NA,NA,TRBJ1-4,CVSSRVGIINEKLFF,TGTGTCAGCAGTCGGGTAGGGATAATCAATGAAAAACTGTTTTTT
TRBV5-6,TRBD1,few,TRBJ1-2,CASSYRTGEGYTF,TGTGCCAGCAGCTACCGGACAGGGGAAGGCTACACCTTC
TRBV27,NA,NA,TRBJ1-1,CASSILQGEAFF,TGTGCCAGCAGTATACTACAGGGTGAAGCTTTCTTT
TRBV4-1,NA,many,TRBJ1-1,CASSHTGTEAFF,TGCGCCAGCAGCCACACAGGGACTGAAGCTTTCTTT
TRBV3-1,NA,NA,TRBJ2-7,CASSQEGRLYEQYF,TGTGCCAGCAGCCAAGAGGGCCGACTCTACGAGCAGTACTTC
TRBV7-9,NA,few,TRBJ2-1,CASSLVGMGAYNEQFF,TGTGCCAGCAGCTTAGTAGGGATGGGGGCCTACAATGAGCAGTTCTTC
TRBV20-1,TRBD2,few,TRBJ2-7,CSARGSGSDGYEQYF,TGCAGTGCTAGGGGTAGCGGGAGCGACGGCTACGAGCAGTACTTC
TRBV6-5,TRBD2,NA,TRBJ2-1,CASSYSPGGPWNEQFF,TGTGCCAGCAGTTACTCTCCGGGGGGGCCCTGGAATGAGCAGTTCTTC
TRBV13,NA,few,TRBJ1-5,CASSWGLSNQPQHF,TGTGCCAGCAGCTGGGGTCTTAGCAATCAGCCCCAGCATTTT
TRBV29-1,NA,NA,TRBJ1-2,CSVGIDGAWGYTF,TGCAGCGTGGGAATAGATGGGGCTTGGGGCTACACCTTC
TRBV12-3/TRBV12-4,NA,few,TRBJ1-1,CASRWTANTEAFF,TGTGCCAGCAGGTGGACGGCCAACACTGAAGCTTTCTTT
TRBV11-2,NA,NA,TRBJ2-7,CASSFPDTNEQYF,TGTGCCAGCAGCTTCCCAGACACCAACGAGCAGTACTTC
TRBV7-8,NA,NA,TRBJ1-4,CASSIDSATNEKLFF,TGTGCCAGCAGCATAGACAGTGCAACTAATGAAAAACTGTTTTTT
TRBV2,TRBD1,NA,TRBJ2-7,CASSVGLGTASSYEQYF,TGTGCCAGCAGTGTGGGGCTGGGGACAGCATCCTCCTACGAGCAGTACTTC
TRBV11-2,TRBD2,few,TRBJ2-1,CASSLEVFYGTSNEQFF,TGTGCCAGCAGCTTAGAAGTTTTTTACGGGACTAGCAATGAGCAGTTCTTC
TRBV7-9,TRBD2,NA,TRBJ2-1,CASSPPSVAGDNEQFF,TGTGCCAGCAGCCCCCCCTCGGTAGCGGGAGACAATGAGCAGTTCTTC
TRBV11-2,NA,few,TRBJ2-7,CASSLNLAYAYEQYF,TGTGCCAGCAGCTTAAACCTAGCGTACGCCTACGAGCAGTACTTC
TRBV9,NA,few,TRBJ2-3,CASSATITDTQYF,TGTGCCAGCAGTGCGACCATCACAGATACGCAGTATTTT
TRBV12-3/TRBV12-4,NA,NA,TRBJ2-7,CASSFRGRPTYEQYF,TGTGCCAGCAGTTTCCGGGGGCGGCCCACCTACGAGCAGTACTTC
TRBV2,NA,many,TRBJ1-5,CASSEWPNQPQHF,TGTGCCAGCAGTGAATGGCCGAATCAGCCCCAGCATTTT
TRBV7-9,TRBD1,NA,TRBJ1-2,CASYTTGGADGYTF,TGTGCCAGTTATACGACAGGGGGCGCAGACGGCTACACCTTC
TRBV4-2,TRBD2,many,TRBJ2-5,CASSQEFDGGLEETQYF,TGTGCCAGCAGCCAAGAGTTTGACGGGGGACTAGAAGAGACCCAGTACTTC
TRBV7-9,TRBD1,NA,TRBJ2-3,CVSSLAKTGLHTDTQYF,TGTGTCAGCAGCTTAGCCAAGACAGGGCTTCACACAGATACGCAGTATTTT
TRBV4-3,NA,few,TRBJ1-2,CASSQDGLNYGYTF,TGCGCCAGCAGCCAAGATGGCCTTAACTATGGCTACACCTTC
TRBV12-3/TRBV12-4,NA,NA,TRBJ2-2,CASSPNPIGELFF,TGTGCCAGCAGCCCTAATCCGATCGGGGAGCTGTTTTTT
TRBV24-1,NA,NA,TRBJ2-1,CATSESHWGEQFF,TGTGCCACCAGTGAGAGTCATTGGGGTGAGCAGTTCTTC
TRBV7-8,TRBD1,NA,TRBJ1-6,CASSPLLFPGQGLNSPLHF,TGTGCCAGCAGCCCCTTGTTGTTCCCGGGACAGGGACTTAATTCACCCCTCCACTTT
TRBV20-1,TRBD2,once,TRBJ2-3,CSARLIGLAGGPYTDTQYF,TGCAGTGCTAGATTAATAGGTCTAGCGGGAGGGCCGTACACAGATACGCAGTATTTT
TRBV12-3/TRBV12-4,TRBD1,few,TRBJ2-2,CASSILQGATGELFF,TGTGCCAGCAGTATACTACAGGGGGCCACCGGGGAGCTGTTTTTT
TRBV10-1,NA,NA,TRBJ1-1,CASSESGLNTEAFF,TGCGCCAGCAGTGAGTCAGGTCTGAACACTGAAGCTTTCTTT